This entry lists 28 T cell receptor beta chains sequenced from one sample in a study of Graves' ophthalmopathy and Graves' hyperthyroidism. Researchers took RNA transcripts and amplified TCR beta CDR3 regions from them. The first-round RT-PCR employed HTBI primers together with the Qiagen OneStep RT-PCR kit. A multiplex PCR was then performed as the second round. MiXCR, run by TCRdb on the multiplex PCR reads, gives a single entry per CDR3 protein. Of some 350,000 distinct CDR3 sequences listed, approximately 18% are singletons. What was sequenced was peripheral blood. The receptors derive from an adult woman with stable Graves' hyperthyroidism.

CDR3: CSAREVRNTEAFF. CDR3 nucleotides: TGCAGTGCTAGAGAGGTGCGGAACACTGAAGCTTTCTTT. The chain recombines TRBV20-1 with TRBJ1-1; D unresolved. This CDR3 comprises 13 residues. Germline CDR1 is DFQATT and CDR2 is SNEGSKA (reference sequence). Trimming shortened V by 0 bases and J by 1 base, and 6 bases separated the two germline ends.

Notes on this clonotype: A clone one base away is much larger, so this may be a read error. The genes are TRBV7-2 and TRBJ2-7; D assignment may be TRBD1 or TRBD2 (5 bases each). CDR1 is SGHTA and CDR2 is FQGNSA in the germline V gene. CDR3 size: 13 residues. The CDR3 DNA reads TGTGCCAGCTGCTTAGAGTCGGGGCGCGAGCAGTACTTC. Its translation: CASCLESGREQYF.

The sample holds many counts of this clonotype. This chain joins TRBV28 and TRBJ2-5; 9 bases line up with TRBD2. CDR3 length equals 17 residues. CDR1 is MDHEN and CDR2 is SYDVKM in the germline V gene. Trimming cost V 5 bases and J 4 bases; bases outside gene matches: 14. CDR3 protein: CASSGVSVAGDRETQYF. The DNA of the CDR3 is TGTGCCAGCAGTGGGGTTTCGGTAGCGGGAGACCGAGAGACCCAGTACTTC.

This chain links TRBV6-1 with TRBJ2-7; TRBD2 agrees at 14 bases. The ends lost 4 bases at V and 6 bases at J; junction bases unmatched: 17. This CDR3 is 19 amino acids long. The germline gives CDR1 MNHNS, CDR2 SASEGT. The CDR3 sequence: CASSVWGLAGEPGVSEQYF. Written as DNA, the CDR3 is TGTGCCAGCAGTGTTTGGGGACTAGCGGGAGAGCCGGGAGTTAGCGAGCAGTACTTC.

Many counts were recorded for this clonotype. This chain joins TRBV20-1 and TRBJ1-2; 8 bases fit TRBD1. Germline CDR1 and CDR2: DFQATT and SNEGSKA (reference sequence). This CDR3 spans 14 amino acids. This CDR3 reads CSIRTGGRIAGYTF. DNA of the CDR3: TGCAGCATACGTACAGGGGGAAGGATTGCTGGCTACACCTTC.

This clonotype was seen repeatedly, ten times or more. The chain uses TRBV5-1 and TRBJ1-2; D unresolved. Trimming took off 0 bases at V and 4 bases at J, with 22 bases between the two ends. Germline V gene sequence: CDR1 SGHRS, CDR2 YFSETQ. The CDR3 covers 18 residues. The CDR3 reads CASSLEPVRSSHSYGYTF. The CDR3, as DNA: TGCGCCAGCAGCTTGGAACCAGTACGCAGTTCACATTCCTATGGCTACACCTTC.

V is TRBV6-1 and J is TRBJ2-7, with 10 bases lining up with TRBD2. CDR3 length: 16 amino acids. Trimming cost V 4 bases and J 5 bases; bases outside gene matches: 11. CDR1 and CDR2 (germline): MNHNS, SASEGT. CDR3 sequence reads: CASSASSGGRADEQYF. The CDR3 nucleotides read TGTGCCAGCAGTGCCAGTAGCGGGGGGAGGGCAGACGAGCAGTACTTC.

In this sample, this clonotype turned up once. The rearrangement uses TRBV10-3 and TRBJ2-5; perhaps TRBD1 as D (6 bases). V gave up 7 bases and J gave up 7 bases, with 13 bases separating them. Germline V lookup: CDR1 ENHRY, CDR2 SYGVKD. CDR3 length: 12 residues. CDR3 region: CAIKGDAGTQYF. The CDR3 nucleotides are TGTGCCATCAAGGGGGACGCGGGGACCCAGTACTTC.

This clonotype occurred many times. The genes are TRBV6-1 and TRBJ2-2, with D possibly TRBD2 on 5 matching bases. Germline V gene data show CDR1 as MNHNS and CDR2 as SASEGT. Between the trimmed V and J ends, which lost 5 bases and 10 bases, there was a span of 17 bases. The CDR3 has 14 residues. The CDR3 coding sequence is TGTGCCAGCAGTCTAAATGACTATTCTCCGGAGCTGTTTTTT. Amino acid sequence: CASSLNDYSPELFF.

Ten or more counts support this clonotype. The chain links TRBV6-1 to TRBJ1-5; D is possibly TRBD1 (6 bases). The CDR3 is 14 amino acids. The V and J ends lost 8 bases and 3 bases respectively, with 14 bases between them. Germline CDR1 is MNHNS and CDR2 is SASEGT. The CDR3 protein is CASGGAGDNQPQHF. The CDR3 DNA follows: TGTGCCAGCGGGGGGGCGGGGGACAATCAGCCCCAGCATTTT.

This clonotype was counted ten times or more. A much larger clone lies one base from this, so it may be a read error. No conserved phenylalanine or tryptophan is present at the end of the CDR3, so a read error is the likely explanation. The CDR3 DNA reads TGTGCCAGCAGCTCCCGGGACAGGGGGCGTGGAGAGACCCAGTACTCC. Its translation is CASSSRDRGRGETQYS. This chain uses TRBV12-3 or TRBV12-4 with TRBJ2-5; 12 positions match TRBD1. The CDR3 contains 16 residues. V was clipped by 6 bases and J by 4 bases; unmatched bases: 9.

To note about this clonotype: A read error may produce the germline difference seen at one junction end. The chain couples TRBV27 to TRBJ1-5, with D perhaps TRBD1 (5 bases). This CDR3 contains 17 residues. Per the germline V gene, CDR1 is MNHEY and CDR2 is SMNVEV (reference sequence). CDR3 region: CASSLRGARVSFQPQRF. DNA for the CDR3: TGCGCCAGCAGTTTAAGGGGAGCCAGGGTTTCCTTTCAGCCCCAGCGTTTT.

This clonotype has at least ten counts. This chain connects TRBV29-1 to TRBJ1-6, with 7 bases matching TRBD1. V lost 4 bases to trimming and J lost 7 bases; unmatched junction nucleotides: 7. From germline, CDR1 is SQVTM and CDR2 ANQGSEA. The CDR3 contains 14 residues. For the CDR3, the DNA is TGCAGCGTTGGCGGGACAGAAATAAATTCACCCCTCCACTTT. As protein: CSVGGTEINSPLHF.

This CDR3 reads CAISRLAVAHEQYF. CDR3 in DNA: TGTGCCATCAGCCGACTAGCGGTTGCCCACGAGCAGTACTTC. This rearrangement joins TRBV10-3 to TRBJ2-7; 9 bases line up with TRBD2. The CDR3 is 14 residues long. Germline V lookup: CDR1 ENHRY, CDR2 SYGVKD. Trimming removed 6 bases from V and 5 bases from J; junction bases left unmatched: 8.

This clonotype was seen at least ten times. The rearrangement uses TRBV28 and TRBJ2-7; D may be TRBD2 (6 bases). The CDR3 is 16 residues long. The germline CDR1 and CDR2 sequences are MDHEN and SYDVKM. V dropped 4 bases and J dropped 4 bases, with 20 bases sitting between them. This CDR3 reads CASSSPLTSLSYEQYF. The CDR3 DNA reads as TGTGCCAGCAGTTCGCCCCTGACTAGTCTTAGTTACGAGCAGTACTTC. Full variable domain (rest looked up from reference TRBV28 and TRBJ2-7): DVKVTQSSRYLVKRTGEKVFLECVQDMDHENMFWYRQDPGLGLRLIYFSYDVKMKEKGDIPEGYSVSREKKERFSLILESASTNQTSMYLCASSSPLTSLSYEQYFGPGTRLTVT.

This clonotype was counted at least ten times. CDR3 loop: CASSESITSGNTGELFF. In DNA, the CDR3 is TGTGCCAGCAGTGAATCCATTACTAGCGGGAACACCGGGGAGCTGTTTTTT. This rearrangement joins TRBV25-1 to TRBJ2-2; TRBD2 aligns across 8 bases. CDR1 MGHDK and CDR2 SYGVNS come from the germline V gene. The CDR3 is 17 residues long. V was clipped by 1 base and J by 1 base; unmatched bases: 5.

This clonotype was observed many times. This chain uses TRBV28 with TRBJ2-2; the match to TRBD2 covers 9 bases. Trimming at V came to 2 bases and at J to 3 bases, leaving 7 bases not matched to a gene. This CDR3 has 17 amino acids. In germline, CDR1 is MDHEN, CDR2 SYDVKM. CDR3: CASSLAGLAGYTGELFF. The CDR3 DNA reads as TGTGCCAGCAGTTTAGCCGGCCTAGCGGGATACACCGGGGAGCTGTTTTTT.

This clonotype was counted at least ten times. V usage is TRBV12-3 or TRBV12-4 and J usage is TRBJ2-5; D call uncertain. This CDR3 is 12 amino acids long. Trimming removed 7 bases at V and 5 bases at J, with 11 bases between. The CDR3 bases are TGTGCCAGCACCCCCGACCCGGAGACCCAGTACTTC. Protein product: CASTPDPETQYF.

For this clonotype: The junction and the germline gene differ at one end; a read error may be behind it. This rearrangement joins TRBV19 to TRBJ2-7, with D unclear. CDR3 size: 13 residues. Germline assignment: CDR1 LNHDA and CDR2 SQIVND (reference sequence). The DNA of the CDR3 is TGTGCCAGTAGTATAGGCAGAAACTACGAGAAGTACTTC. Protein: CASSIGRNYEKYF. Full variable domain (missing parts from reference TRBV19 and TRBJ2-7): DGGITQSPKYLFRKEGQNVTLSCEQNLNHDAMYWYRQDPGQGLRLIYYSQIVNDFQKGDIAEGYSVSREKKESFPLTVTSAQKNPTAFYLCASSIGRNYEKYFGPGTRLTVT.

This clonotype has ten or more counts. V usage is TRBV28 and J usage is TRBJ2-7; D may be TRBD2 (7 bases). In germline, CDR1 is MDHEN, CDR2 SYDVKM. Trimming stripped 3 bases from V and 6 bases from J, with 24 bases between. This CDR3 has 17 residues. The CDR3 is CASSFLGNRAASGEQYF. The CDR3 coding sequence is TGTGCCAGCAGTTTTTTGGGGAACAGGGCGGCTAGCGGCGAGCAGTACTTC.

This clonotype was detected many times. The J gene is TRBJ2-7, the V gene TRBV6-2 or TRBV6-3; the D is unclear. This CDR3 spans 15 amino acids. Germline V lookup: CDR1 MNHEY, CDR2 SVGEGT. V was trimmed by 2 bases and J by 1 base, leaving 12 bases between them. The CDR3 nucleotides read TGTGCCAGCAGTTACGCGCTGGGCAGGTCCTACGAGCAGTACTTC. It is translated as CASSYALGRSYEQYF.

This clonotype appeared a few times. The gene calls are TRBV4-1 and TRBJ2-7, with TRBD2 identical over 15 bases. CDR1 is MGHRA and CDR2 is YSYEKL in the germline V gene. V was pared by 5 bases and J by 4 bases, with 12 bases of the junction left unmatched. The CDR3 covers 18 residues. CDR3 in DNA: TGCGCCAGCAGCTCACCGGGACTAGCGGGAGGTAGGGGGTACGAGCAGTACTTC. It translates to CASSSPGLAGGRGYEQYF.

This clonotype occurred a few times. The chain is built from TRBV30 and TRBJ2-7; the D is unclear. CDR1 and CDR2 (germline): GTSNPN, SVGIG (reference sequence). The CDR3 totals 14 residues. Between the trimmed V and J ends, which lost 0 bases and 1 base, there was a span of 10 bases. The CDR3 protein is CAWSVFGGSYEQYF. CDR3 bases: TGTGCCTGGAGTGTATTCGGTGGGTCCTACGAGCAGTACTTC.

This clonotype was counted ten times or more. The chain has TRBV4-1 and TRBJ2-5, with 10 bases aligning to TRBD1. CDR1 is MGHRA, CDR2 YSYEKL, per germline. The CDR3 length is 15 residues. Trimming took 4 bases from V and 5 from J; bases not matched to a gene: 7. The CDR3 loop is CASSPGTGAGETQYF. The CDR3 DNA reads as TGCGCCAGCAGCCCCGGGACAGGGGCAGGTGAGACCCAGTACTTC.

This clonotype was found many times. The chain is built from TRBV24-1 and TRBJ2-5, with 7 bases that match TRBD2. The length of the CDR3 is 16 residues. Germline CDR1 reads KGHDR; CDR2 reads SFDVKD. After removal of 8 bases from V and 5 bases from J, the junction contained 16 bases not matched to a gene. This CDR3 reads CATISPAGRYVETQYF. The CDR3 nucleotides are TGTGCCACCATCTCCCCCGCCGGGAGGTACGTGGAGACCCAGTACTTC.

This clonotype was recorded many times. V gene TRBV12-3 or TRBV12-4 combines with J gene TRBJ2-7; D remains ambiguous. Trimming stripped 5 bases from V and 0 bases from J, with 14 bases between. CDR3 length equals 15 residues. CDR3 in DNA: TGTGCCAGCAGTAGGACCGCATCTAGCTCCTACGAGCAGTACTTC. Translation: CASSRTASSSYEQYF.

The V and J genes are TRBV5-1 and TRBJ2-4; maybe TRBD2 (6 bases). V was clipped by 0 bases and J by 2 bases, with 15 bases between them. Germline V lookup: CDR1 SGHRS, CDR2 YFSETQ. The CDR3 covers 17 residues. DNA for the CDR3: TGCGCCAGCAGCTTGGCCCGGACTACGTATACCAAAAACATTCAGTACTTC. This encodes CASSLARTTYTKNIQYF. Variable domain in full (rest from reference TRBV5-1 and TRBJ2-4): KAGVTQTPRYLIKTRGQQVTLSCSPISGHRSVSWYQQTPGQGLQFLFEYFSETQRNKGNFPGRFSGRQFSNSRSEMNVSTLELGDSALYLCASSLARTTYTKNIQYFGAGTRLSVL.

This clonotype was seen repeatedly, ten times or more. This chain links TRBV4-1 with TRBJ2-7; 8 bases are a match to TRBD2. Germline V lookup: CDR1 MGHRA, CDR2 YSYEKL. The CDR3 covers 16 residues. The trim removed 0 bases at V and 3 bases at J, leaving 7 bases unmatched. The CDR3 is CASSQDRRTSSYEQYF. DNA of the CDR3: TGCGCCAGCAGCCAAGATCGTAGGACTAGCAGCTACGAGCAGTACTTC.